The clone carrying this T cell receptor (beta chain) was counted many times. These data come from a study of Graves' ophthalmopathy and Graves' hyperthyroidism. CDR1 is SGHDN and CDR2 is FVKESK in the germline V gene. Trimming removed 3 bases from V and 1 base from J, with 12 bases in between. This CDR3 spans 15 amino acids. Researchers took RNA transcripts and amplified TCR beta CDR3 regions from them. First-round RT-PCR used HTBI primers; second-round multiplex PCR followed. TCRdb re-called the multiplex PCR reads with MiXCR, one entry per CDR3 protein. Of over a million distinct CDR3 sequences listed, about 36% were seen once; the top ten hold over 8.5%. Symptoms, serum thyroxine and TRAb, thyroid ultrasound, and orbital computed tomography formed the diagnostic basis.

V gene TRBV14 combines with J gene TRBJ1-1; D might be TRBD1 (6 bases). The sequenced sample consisted of peripheral blood or thyroid tissue (not recorded which). This clonotype was sampled from an adult man with Graves' hyperthyroidism. The DNA of the CDR3 is TGTGCCAGCAGCCATTTAAGGGGGGCGAACACTGAAGCTTTCTTT. It encodes CASSHLRGANTEAFF.